This TCR beta chain was captured in a study of blood T cell repertoires in COVID-19. The germline V gene has CDR1 SNHLY and CDR2 FYNNEI. This CDR3 is built from 16 residues. Trimming at V came to 3 bases and at J to 4 bases, leaving 8 bases not matched to a gene. Participant age was about 18 to 100 years, and participants resided in roughly 24 US areas. Cohort assignment relied on participant-reported clinical history. This clone was detected only once. As handled by the study authors: The authors estimated nucleated cell counts from reference gene primer amplification. Generated by immunoSEQ multiplex PCR, the TCRdb table keeps only in-frame clones and is missing some. V, J and clone size are those of that table, while D and trimming were read from the DNA. This table holds around 310,000 clones, about 90% found once.

The sample was PBMCs or T cells enriched from blood (not recorded which). The TCR originated in a woman aged 25-40 years who had recovered from COVID-19. This chain links TRBV2 with TRBJ2-7; 11 bases agree with TRBD1. DNA for the CDR3: TGTGCCAGCAGTGATGCACCGGGACAGGGGGAATACGAGCAGTACTTC. Protein: CASSDAPGQGEYEQYF.